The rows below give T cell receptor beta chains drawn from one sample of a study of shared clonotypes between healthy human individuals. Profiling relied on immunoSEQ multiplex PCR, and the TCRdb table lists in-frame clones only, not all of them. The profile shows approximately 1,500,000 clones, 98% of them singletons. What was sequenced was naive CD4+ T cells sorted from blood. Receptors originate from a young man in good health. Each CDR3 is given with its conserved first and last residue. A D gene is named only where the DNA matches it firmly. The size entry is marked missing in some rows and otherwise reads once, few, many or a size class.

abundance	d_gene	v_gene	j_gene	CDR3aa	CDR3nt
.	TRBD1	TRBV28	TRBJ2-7	CASSSGQGGYEQYF	TGTGCCAGCAGTTCGGGACAGGGGGGTTACGAGCAGTACTTC
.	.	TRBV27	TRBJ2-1	CASSLSLLGTYNEQFF	TGTGCCAGCAGTTTATCTTTACTAGGGACCTACAATGAGCAGTTCTTC
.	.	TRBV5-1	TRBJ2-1	CASSLAVSYNEQFF	TGCGCCAGCAGCTTGGCCGTGTCCTACAATGAGCAGTTCTTC
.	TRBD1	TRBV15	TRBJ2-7	CATSRGTGVGEQYF	TGTGCCACCAGCAGAGGTACAGGGGTGGGGGAGCAGTACTTC
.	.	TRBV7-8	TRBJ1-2	CASSLVGGYGYTF	TGTGCCAGCAGCTTAGTAGGGGGGTATGGCTACACCTTC
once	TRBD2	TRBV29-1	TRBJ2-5	CSVTLLAGEGETQYF	TGCAGCGTTACCCTTCTAGCGGGAGAGGGAGAGACCCAGTACTTC
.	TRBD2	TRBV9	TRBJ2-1	CASSVGLAGRNYNEQFF	TGTGCCAGCAGCGTAGGACTAGCGGGAAGGAATTACAATGAGCAGTTCTTC
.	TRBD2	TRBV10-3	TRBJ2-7	CAISEWREYEQYF	TGTGCCATCAGTGAGTGGCGGGAGTACGAGCAGTACTTC
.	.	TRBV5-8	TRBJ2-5	CASSSRGGEETQYF	TGTGCCAGCAGCTCCCGAGGGGGTGAGGAGACCCAGTACTTC
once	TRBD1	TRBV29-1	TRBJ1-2	CSAPRDRVGGYGYTF	TGCAGCGCCCCCCGGGACAGGGTGGGAGGCTATGGCTACACCTTC
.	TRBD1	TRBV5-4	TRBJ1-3	CASSPDRAGNTIYF	TGTGCCAGCAGCCCCGACAGGGCTGGAAACACCATATATTTT
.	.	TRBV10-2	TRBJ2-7	CASSVREGHEQYF	TGCGCCAGCAGTGTGCGGGAAGGCCACGAGCAGTACTTC
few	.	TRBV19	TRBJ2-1	CASSPRGGVGNEQFF	TGTGCCAGTAGTCCCCGAGGCGGCGTCGGCAATGAGCAGTTCTTC
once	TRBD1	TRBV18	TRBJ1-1	CASSPGQTLNTEAFF	TGTGCCAGCTCACCGGGACAGACATTGAACACTGAAGCTTTCTTT
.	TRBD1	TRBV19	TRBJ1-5	CASSIGQGNQPQHF	TGTGCCAGTAGTATCGGACAGGGTAATCAGCCCCAGCATTTT
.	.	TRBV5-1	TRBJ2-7	CASSLGQSSYEQYF	TGCGCCAGCAGCTTAGGCCAGAGCTCCTACGAGCAGTACTTC
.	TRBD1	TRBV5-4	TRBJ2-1	CASSRGQGSGEQFF	TGTGCCAGCAGCCGGGGACAGGGTTCCGGTGAGCAGTTCTTC
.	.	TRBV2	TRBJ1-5	CASRRTDNSNQPQHF	TGTGCCAGCAGGCGGACGGACAATAGCAATCAGCCCCAGCATTTT
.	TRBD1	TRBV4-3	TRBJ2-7	CASSTRQGLYEQYF	TGCGCCAGCAGCACTCGACAGGGTCTCTACGAGCAGTACTTC
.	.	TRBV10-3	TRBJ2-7	CAINESGSGLSYEQYF	TGTGCCATCAATGAGTCGGGCAGTGGGTTGTCCTACGAGCAGTACTTC
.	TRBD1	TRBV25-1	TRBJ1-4	CASSEFGQGRKLFF	TGTGCCAGCAGTGAATTTGGACAGGGCCGAAAACTGTTTTTT
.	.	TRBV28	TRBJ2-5	CASRTSQRRETQYF	TGTGCCAGCAGGACAAGCCAACGCAGAGAGACCCAGTACTTC
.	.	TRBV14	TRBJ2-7	CASSEGPRRYEQYF	TGTGCCAGCAGTGAGGGACCTCGCCGCTACGAGCAGTACTTC
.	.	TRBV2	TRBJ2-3	CASSSTDTQYF	TGTGCCAGCAGCAGCACAGATACGCAGTATTTT
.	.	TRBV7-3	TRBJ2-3	CASRPTPSAGDTQYF	TGTGCCAGCAGACCGACTCCATCGGCGGGGGATACGCAGTATTTT
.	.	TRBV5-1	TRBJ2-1	CASSLGAATYNEQFF	TGCGCCAGCAGCTTGGGGGCGGCTACCTACAATGAGCAGTTCTTC